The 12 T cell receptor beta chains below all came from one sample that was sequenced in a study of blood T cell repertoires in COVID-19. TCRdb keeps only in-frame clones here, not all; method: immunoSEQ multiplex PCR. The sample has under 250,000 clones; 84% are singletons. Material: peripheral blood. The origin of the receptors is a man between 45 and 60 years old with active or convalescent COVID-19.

Here the CDR3 reads CATSDPRGPSNQPQHF. DNA of the CDR3: TGTGCCACCAGTGATCCGAGGGGGCCTAGCAATCAGCCCCAGCATTTT. The V call is TRBV24-1, the J call TRBJ1-5, with TRBD1 identical over 7 bases. Per germline, CDR1 KGHDR and CDR2 SFDVKD. CDR3 length: 16 residues. After removal of 3 bases from V and 0 bases from J, the junction contained 4 bases not matched to a gene.

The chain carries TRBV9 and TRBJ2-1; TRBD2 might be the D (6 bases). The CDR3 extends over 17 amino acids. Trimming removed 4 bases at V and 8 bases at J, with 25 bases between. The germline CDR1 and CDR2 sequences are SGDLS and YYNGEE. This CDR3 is CASSKDPGTPSSDEQFF. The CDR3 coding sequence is TGTGCCAGCAGCAAGGACCCCGGGACTCCATCTTCGGATGAGCAGTTCTTC.

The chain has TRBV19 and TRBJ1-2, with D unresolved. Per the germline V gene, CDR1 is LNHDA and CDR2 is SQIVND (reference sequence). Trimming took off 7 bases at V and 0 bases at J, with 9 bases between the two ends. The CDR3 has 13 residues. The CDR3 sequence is CASKDISNYGYTF. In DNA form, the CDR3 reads TGTGCCAGTAAAGACATCTCTAACTATGGCTACACCTTC. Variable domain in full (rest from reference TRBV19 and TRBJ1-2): DGGITQSPKYLFRKEGQNVTLSCEQNLNHDAMYWYRQDPGQGLRLIYYSQIVNDFQKGDIAEGYSVSREKKESFPLTVTSAQKNPTAFYLCASKDISNYGYTFGSGTRLTVV.

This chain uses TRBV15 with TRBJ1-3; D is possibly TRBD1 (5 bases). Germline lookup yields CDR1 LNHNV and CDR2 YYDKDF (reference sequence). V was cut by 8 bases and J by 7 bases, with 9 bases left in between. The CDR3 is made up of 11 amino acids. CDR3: CATRRGNTIYF. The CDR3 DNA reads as TGTGCCACCCGCCGGGGGAACACCATATATTTT.

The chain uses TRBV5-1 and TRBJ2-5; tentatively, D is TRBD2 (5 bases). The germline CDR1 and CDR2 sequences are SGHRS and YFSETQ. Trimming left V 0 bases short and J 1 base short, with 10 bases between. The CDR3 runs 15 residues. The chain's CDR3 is CASSLAASLQETQYF. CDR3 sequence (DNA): TGCGCCAGCAGCTTGGCCGCTAGCCTCCAAGAGACCCAGTACTTC.

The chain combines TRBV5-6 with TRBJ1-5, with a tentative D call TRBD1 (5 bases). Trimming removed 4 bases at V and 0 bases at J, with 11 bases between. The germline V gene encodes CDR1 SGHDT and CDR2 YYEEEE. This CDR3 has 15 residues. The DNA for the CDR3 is TGTGCCAGCAGCCCCCTTGACAGTAGCAATCAGCCCCAGCATTTT. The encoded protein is CASSPLDSSNQPQHF.

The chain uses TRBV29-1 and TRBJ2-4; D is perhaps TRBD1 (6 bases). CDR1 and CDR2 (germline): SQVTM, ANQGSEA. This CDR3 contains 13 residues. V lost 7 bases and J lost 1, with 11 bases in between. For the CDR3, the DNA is TGCAGCGCCAGCACAGGGGCCAAAAACATTCAGTACTTC. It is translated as CSASTGAKNIQYF.

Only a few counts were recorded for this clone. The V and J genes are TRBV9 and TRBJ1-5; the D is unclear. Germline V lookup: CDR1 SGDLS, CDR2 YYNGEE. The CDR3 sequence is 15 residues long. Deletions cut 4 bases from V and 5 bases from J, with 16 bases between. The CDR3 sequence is CASSLPTEIYQPQHF. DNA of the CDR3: TGTGCCAGCAGCCTCCCAACAGAAATCTATCAGCCCCAGCATTTT. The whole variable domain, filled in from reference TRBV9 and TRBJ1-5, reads DSGVTQTPKHLITATGQRVTLRCSPRSGDLSVYWYQQSLDQGLQFLIQYYNGEERAKGNILERFSAQQFPDLHSELNLSSLELGDSALYFCASSLPTEIYQPQHFGDGTRLSIL.

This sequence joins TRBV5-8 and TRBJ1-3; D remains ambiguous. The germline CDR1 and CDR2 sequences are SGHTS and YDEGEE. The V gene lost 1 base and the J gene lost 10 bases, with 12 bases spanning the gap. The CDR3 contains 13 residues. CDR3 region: CASSLLVVQTIYF. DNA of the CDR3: TGTGCCAGCAGCTTGCTCGTTGTTCAGACCATATATTTT.

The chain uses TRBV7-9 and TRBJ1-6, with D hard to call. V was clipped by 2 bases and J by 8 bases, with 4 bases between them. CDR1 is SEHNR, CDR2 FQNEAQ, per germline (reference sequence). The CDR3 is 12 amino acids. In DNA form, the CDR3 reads TGTGCCAGCAGCTTAACGGATTCACCCCTCCACTTT. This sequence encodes CASSLTDSPLHF.

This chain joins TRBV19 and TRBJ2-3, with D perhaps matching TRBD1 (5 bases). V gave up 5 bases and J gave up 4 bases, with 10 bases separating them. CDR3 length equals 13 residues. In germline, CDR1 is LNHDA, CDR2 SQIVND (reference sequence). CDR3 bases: TGTGCCAGTAGTTCCAGGGCGGCAGATACGCAGTATTTT. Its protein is CASSSRAADTQYF.

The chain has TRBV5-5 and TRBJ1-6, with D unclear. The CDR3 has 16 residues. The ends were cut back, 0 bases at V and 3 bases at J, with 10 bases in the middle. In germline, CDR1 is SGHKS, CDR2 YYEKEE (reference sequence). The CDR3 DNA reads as TGTGCCAGCAGCTTGGGGGCCGGGAGCTATAATTCACCCCTCCACTTT. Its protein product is CASSLGAGSYNSPLHF.